The clone carrying this T cell receptor beta chain was found a few times. Its antigen is still unknown. This sample is part of a study of beta chain features in type 1 diabetes. The study's findings and limits: Type 1 diabetes patients showed a moderate but significant shortening of TCRB CDR3s in all four CD4+ subsets. In comparison with healthy donors, patients had naive, central memory and Treg TCRB repertoires that appeared more similar.

cDNA synthesis used the whole RNA isolate, giving expressed TCRB sequences. Measured with immunoSEQ multiplex PCR; TCRdb has only the in-frame clones, and not every one. The sample has approximately 730,000 clones, around 15% seen once. The CDR3 contains 12 residues. CDR1 SQVTM and CDR2 ANQGSEA come from the germline V gene. V lost 7 bases to trimming and J lost 2 bases; unmatched junction nucleotides: 1. The specimen sequenced was naive CD4+ T cells from blood. This TCR derives from a man aged 18-30 years with type 1 diabetes. V gene TRBV29-1 combines with J gene TRBJ1-2; 10 bases are a match to TRBD1. This CDR3 reads CSGTGGNYGYTF. The CDR3 nucleotides read TGCAGCGGGACAGGGGGGAACTATGGCTACACCTTC. Supplemented by reference TRBV29-1 and TRBJ1-2, the full variable domain reads SAVISQKPSRDICQRGTSLTIQCQVDSQVTMMFWYRQQPGQSLTLIATANQGSEATYESGFVIDKFPISRPNLTFSTLTVSNMSPEDSSIYLCSGTGGNYGYTFGSGTRLTVV.